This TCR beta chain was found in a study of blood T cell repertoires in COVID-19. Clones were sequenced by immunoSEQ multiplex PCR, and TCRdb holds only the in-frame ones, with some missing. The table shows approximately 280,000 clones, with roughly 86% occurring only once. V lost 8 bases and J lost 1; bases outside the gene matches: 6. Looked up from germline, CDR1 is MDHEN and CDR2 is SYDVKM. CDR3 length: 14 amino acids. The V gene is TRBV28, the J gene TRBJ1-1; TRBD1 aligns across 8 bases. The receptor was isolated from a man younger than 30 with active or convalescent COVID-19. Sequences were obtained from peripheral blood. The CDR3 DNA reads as TGTGCCAGCGAATCGACAGGGGCGAACACTGAAGCTTTCTTT. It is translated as CASESTGANTEAFF.